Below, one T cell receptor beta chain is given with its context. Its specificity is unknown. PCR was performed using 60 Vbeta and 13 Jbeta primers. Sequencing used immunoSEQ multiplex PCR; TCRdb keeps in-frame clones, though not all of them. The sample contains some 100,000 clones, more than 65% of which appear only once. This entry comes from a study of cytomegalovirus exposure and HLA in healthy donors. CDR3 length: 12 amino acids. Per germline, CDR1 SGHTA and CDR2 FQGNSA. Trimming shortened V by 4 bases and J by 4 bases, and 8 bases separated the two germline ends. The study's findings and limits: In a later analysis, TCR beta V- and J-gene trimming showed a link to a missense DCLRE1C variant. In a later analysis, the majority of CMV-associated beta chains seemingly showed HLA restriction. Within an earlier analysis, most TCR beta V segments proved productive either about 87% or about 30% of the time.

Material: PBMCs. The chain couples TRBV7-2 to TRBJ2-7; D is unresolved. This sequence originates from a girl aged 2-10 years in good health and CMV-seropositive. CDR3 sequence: CASSSIHYEQYF. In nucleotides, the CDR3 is TGTGCCAGCAGCTCAATACATTACGAGCAGTACTTC.